This TCR beta chain was identified in a study of CD8 T cells in ankylosing spondylitis. Study-level points and caveats: Matched ankylosing spondylitis synovial fluid reportedly showed significant enrichment of disease-linked clones.

TCRdb re-analysed the 5' RACE reads in MiXCR, keeping a single row per CDR3 protein. This sample has roughly 230,000 distinct CDR3 sequences, with 18% found just once. This clonotype was detected only a few times. Its antigen remains unknown. CDR1 and CDR2 from the germline V gene are LGHNA and YSLEER. Germline trimming cut 0 bases from V and 4 bases from J; bases unmatched to any gene: 3. The CDR3 length is 15 residues. Material for sequencing was blood, either unsorted or a sorted T cell fraction (not recorded which). The source is a male donor with ankylosing spondylitis or in good health (not recorded which). The rearrangement uses TRBV4-3 and TRBJ2-7, with 10 bases identical to TRBD2. The CDR3 DNA reads as TGCGCCAGCAGCCAAGATACTAGCGGGGCATACGAGCAGTACTTC. Protein sequence: CASSQDTSGAYEQYF.